Sequencing of this T cell receptor (beta chain) was carried out in a study of blood T cell repertoires in COVID-19 (dated by TCRdb to about 2020). Looking at the study overall: Collaborator samples came from the United States, Italy and Spain and covered acute and convalescent phases of COVID-19. A de-identified subject ID, COVID-19 status, age in years and sex were almost always included in the sample metadata. The samples were drawn from the first 160 participants of the ongoing ImmuneRACE study and from 1,254 subjects provided by 6 global collaborators. The prospective study material was composed of cDNA or gDNA derived from T cells, B-cell-depleted T cells, or PBMCs. HLA class I and class II types, where available, came from metadata supplied by the sample provider rather than from assay-based typing. The dataset comprised deeply sampled blood TCRbeta repertoires from subjects exposed to, actively infected with, or recovered from COVID-19. The repertoires were released in a freely available public database intended as a resource for research on the immune response to SARS-CoV-2. What the research found in general, with its limitations: The quantity of clinical and demographic metadata differed by source and by participant and was supplied without curation.

Counted from cysteine to phenylalanine, this CDR3 has 15 amino acids. CDR3 DNA only is kept here, 45 bases in frame from base 1. Germline trimming amounts to 1 base on V and 1 base on J, with 4 as the count of junction bases outside the gene matches. Via the germline V gene, CDR1 is SGHRS and CDR2 YFSETQ. In the prospective study, participants were roughly 18 to 89 years old, resided in fewer than 25 geographic areas of the United States, and were enrolled through a virtual design. To assign participants to cohorts, the prospective study relied on clinical history that participants themselves reported in a screening survey and a study questionnaire. Recovered participants in ImmuneRACE Cohort 3 were defined as having two consecutive negative NP/OP PCR tests, clearance from a healthcare professional, or resolution of symptoms. In the prospective study, whole blood, serum and a nasopharyngeal or oropharyngeal swab were collected from each participant by mobile phlebotomists. Participants in the prospective study had the option to provide additional blood draws and questionnaires over a roughly 2-month period. Blood samples from the prospective study were shipped frozen or at room temperature prior to DNA extraction.

This clone was observed a handful of times. Which antigen it targets is not known. No much larger clone exists at a distance of one base, and base qualities are not known. TCRbeta CDR3 regions were amplified from genomic DNA using the immunoSEQ Assay, a bias-controlled multiplex PCR. Per the original workflow: The number of nucleated cells in each sample was estimated by amplification of reference gene primers within the assay. To quantify the absolute abundance of each unique TCRbeta CDR3 rearrangement, sequence reads were collapsed and filtered. Productive Simpson clonality was computed per sample as the square root of Simpson's diversity index over productive rearrangements. What TCRdb holds here is the immuneACCESS table cut down to in-frame rearrangements. Part of the clones is not present; checked against another copy, under half of the missing clones reflect an unresolved V gene, and the others are unexplained. The V and J calls and the clone size are those of that table, but D and trimming were determined from the DNA. This sample is represented by a few hundred thousand clones; more than 65% of them were singletons. Of the sample, about 3.4% falls within the top ten clones.

The sequence was collected from a man aged 50 or older who had recovered from COVID-19. Sequencing was performed on PBMCs or T cells enriched from blood (not recorded which). This receptor chain uses TRBV5-1 and TRBJ2-5; 7 nucleotides in the junction match TRBD2. In nucleotides, the sequence is TGCGCCAGCAGCTTGACGGGAGGACCCCAAGAGACCCAGTACTTC. Translated, this is CASSLTGGPQETQYF.